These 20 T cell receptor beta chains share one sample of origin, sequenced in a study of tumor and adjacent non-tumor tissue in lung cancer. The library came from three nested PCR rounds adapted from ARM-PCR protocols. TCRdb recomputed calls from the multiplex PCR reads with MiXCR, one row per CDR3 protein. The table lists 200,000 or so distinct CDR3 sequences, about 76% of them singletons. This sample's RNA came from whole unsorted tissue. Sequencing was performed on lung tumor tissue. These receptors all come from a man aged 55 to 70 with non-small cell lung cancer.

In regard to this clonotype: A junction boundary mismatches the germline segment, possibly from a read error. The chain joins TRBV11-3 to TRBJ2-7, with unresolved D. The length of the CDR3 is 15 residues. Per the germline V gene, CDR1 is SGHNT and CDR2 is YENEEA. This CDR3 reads CASTLGFCAYYEQYF. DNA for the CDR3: TGTGCTAGCACCCTGGGGTTTTGCGCCTACTACGAGCAGTACTTC.

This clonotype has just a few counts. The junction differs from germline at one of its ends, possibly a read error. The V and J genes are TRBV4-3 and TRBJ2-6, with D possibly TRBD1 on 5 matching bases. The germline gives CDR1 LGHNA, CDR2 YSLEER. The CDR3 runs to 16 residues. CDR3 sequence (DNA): TGCGCTAACAGCCAAGAGGCGGTGTCTGGGGCCAGCGTCCTGACTTTC. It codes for CANSQEAVSGASVLTF.

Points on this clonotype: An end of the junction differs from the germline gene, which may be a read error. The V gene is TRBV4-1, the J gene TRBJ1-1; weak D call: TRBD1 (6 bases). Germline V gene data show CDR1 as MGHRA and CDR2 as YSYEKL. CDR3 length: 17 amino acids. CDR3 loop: CASSQPTGGPRNTDAIF. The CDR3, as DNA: TGCGCCAGCAGCCAACCGACAGGCGGGCCAAGGAACACTGATGCTATCTTT.

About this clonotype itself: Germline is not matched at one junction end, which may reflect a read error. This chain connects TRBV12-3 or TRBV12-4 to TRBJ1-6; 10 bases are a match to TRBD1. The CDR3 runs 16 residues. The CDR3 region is CASSSLNPGQGSPLRF. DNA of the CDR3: TGTGCCAGCAGTTCTTTAAACCCGGGACAGGGGTCACCCCTCCGCTTT.

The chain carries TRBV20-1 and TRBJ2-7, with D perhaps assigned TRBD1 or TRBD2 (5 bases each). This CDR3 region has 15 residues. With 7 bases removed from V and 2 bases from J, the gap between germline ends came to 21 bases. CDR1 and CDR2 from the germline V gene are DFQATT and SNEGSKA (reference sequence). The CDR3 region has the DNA TGCAGTGTTAGTGGGGGTAGCGCAGATACCTACGAGCAGTACTTC. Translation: CSVSGGSADTYEQYF.

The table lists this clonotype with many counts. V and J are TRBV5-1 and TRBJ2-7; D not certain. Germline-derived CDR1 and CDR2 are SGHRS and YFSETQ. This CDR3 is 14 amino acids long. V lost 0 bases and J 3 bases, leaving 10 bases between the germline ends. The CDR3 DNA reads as TGCGCCAGCAGCTTGGAGGAGCAGTACTACGAGCAGTACTTC. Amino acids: CASSLEEQYYEQYF.

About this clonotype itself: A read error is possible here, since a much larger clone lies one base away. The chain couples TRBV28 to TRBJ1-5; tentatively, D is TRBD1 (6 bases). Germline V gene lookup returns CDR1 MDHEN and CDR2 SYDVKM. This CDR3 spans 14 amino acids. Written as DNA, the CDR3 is TGTACCAGCAGCCCTCGGGACAAAAATCAGCCCCAGCATTTT. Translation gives CTSSPRDKNQPQHF.

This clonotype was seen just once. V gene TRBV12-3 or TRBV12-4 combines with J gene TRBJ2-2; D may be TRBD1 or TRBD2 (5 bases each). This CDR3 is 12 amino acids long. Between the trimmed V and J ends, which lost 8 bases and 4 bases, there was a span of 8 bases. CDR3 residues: CASCGGTGELFF. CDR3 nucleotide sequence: TGTGCCAGCTGTGGGGGCACCGGGGAGCTGTTTTTT.

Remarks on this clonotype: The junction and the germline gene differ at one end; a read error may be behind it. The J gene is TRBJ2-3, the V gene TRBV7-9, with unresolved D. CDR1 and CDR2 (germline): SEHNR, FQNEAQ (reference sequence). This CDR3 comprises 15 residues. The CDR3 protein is CASSLDLSRSDTHYF. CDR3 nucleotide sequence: TGTGCCAGCAGCTTAGATCTGTCTAGGAGTGATACGCATTATTTT.

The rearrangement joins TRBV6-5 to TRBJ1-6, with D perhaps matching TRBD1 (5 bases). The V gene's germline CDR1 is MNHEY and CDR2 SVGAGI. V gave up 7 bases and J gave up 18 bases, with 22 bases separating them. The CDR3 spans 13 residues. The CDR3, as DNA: TGTGCCAGCACTTCTATTTCCGGGACCCGGCACCACTTT. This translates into CASTSISGTRHHF.

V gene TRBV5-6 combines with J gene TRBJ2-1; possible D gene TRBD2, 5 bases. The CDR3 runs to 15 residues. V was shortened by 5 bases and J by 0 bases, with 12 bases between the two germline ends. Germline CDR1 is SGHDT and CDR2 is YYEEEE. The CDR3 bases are TGTGCCAGCAGAATCGGGGTCCACTCCTACAATGAGCAGTTCTTC. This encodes CASRIGVHSYNEQFF. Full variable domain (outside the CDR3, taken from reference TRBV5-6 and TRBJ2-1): DAGVTQSPTHLIKTRGQQVTLRCSPKSGHDTVSWYQQALGQGPQFIFQYYEEEERQRGNFPDRFSGHQFPNYSSELNVNALLLGDSALYLCASRIGVHSYNEQFFGPGTRLTVL.

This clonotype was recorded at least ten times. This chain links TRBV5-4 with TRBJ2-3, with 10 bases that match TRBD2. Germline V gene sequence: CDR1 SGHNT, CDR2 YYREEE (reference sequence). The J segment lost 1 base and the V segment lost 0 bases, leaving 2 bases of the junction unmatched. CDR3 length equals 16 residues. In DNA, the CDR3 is TGTGCCAGCAGCTTGGTTCTAGCGGGGGGCACAGATACGCAGTATTTT. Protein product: CASSLVLAGGTDTQYF.

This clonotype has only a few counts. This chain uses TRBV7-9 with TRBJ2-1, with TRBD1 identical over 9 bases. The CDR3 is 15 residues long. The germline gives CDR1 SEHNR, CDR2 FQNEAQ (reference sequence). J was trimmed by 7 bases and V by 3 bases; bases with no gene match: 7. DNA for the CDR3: TGTGCCAGCAGCTTGAGCTTTGGGACAGGGAATGAGCAGTTCTTC. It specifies CASSLSFGTGNEQFF.

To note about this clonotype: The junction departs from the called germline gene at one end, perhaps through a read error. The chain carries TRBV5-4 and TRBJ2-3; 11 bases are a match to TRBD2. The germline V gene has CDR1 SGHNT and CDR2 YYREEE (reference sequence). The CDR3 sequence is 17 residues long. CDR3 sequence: CASNLSSGGFSTDTQYF. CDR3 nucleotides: TGTGCCAGCAACTTGTCTAGCGGGGGGTTCAGCACAGATACACAGTATTTT. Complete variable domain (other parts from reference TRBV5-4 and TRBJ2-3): ETGVTQSPTHLIKTRGQQVTLRCSSQSGHNTVSWYQQALGQGPQFIFQYYREEENGRGNFPPRFSGLQFPNYSSELNVNALELDDSALYLCASNLSSGGFSTDTQYFGPGTRLTVL.

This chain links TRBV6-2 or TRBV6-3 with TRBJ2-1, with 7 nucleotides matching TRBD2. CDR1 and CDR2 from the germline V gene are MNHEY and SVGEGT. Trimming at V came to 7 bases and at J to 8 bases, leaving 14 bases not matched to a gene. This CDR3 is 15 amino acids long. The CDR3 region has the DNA TGTGCCAGCATTTATGGAGGCGGGAGCCTGGATGAGCAGTTCTTC. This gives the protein CASIYGGGSLDEQFF.

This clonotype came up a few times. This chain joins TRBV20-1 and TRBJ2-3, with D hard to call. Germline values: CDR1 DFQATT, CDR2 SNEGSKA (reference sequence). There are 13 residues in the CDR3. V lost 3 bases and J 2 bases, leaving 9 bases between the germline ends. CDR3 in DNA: TGCAGTGCTAGTAACCGGAACACAGATACGCAGTATTTT. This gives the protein CSASNRNTDTQYF.

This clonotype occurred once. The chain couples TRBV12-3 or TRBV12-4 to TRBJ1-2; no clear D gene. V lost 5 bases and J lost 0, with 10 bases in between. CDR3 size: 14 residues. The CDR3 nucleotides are TGTGCCAGCAGTCGGATAGGGACTAACTATGGCTACACCTTC. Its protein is CASSRIGTNYGYTF.

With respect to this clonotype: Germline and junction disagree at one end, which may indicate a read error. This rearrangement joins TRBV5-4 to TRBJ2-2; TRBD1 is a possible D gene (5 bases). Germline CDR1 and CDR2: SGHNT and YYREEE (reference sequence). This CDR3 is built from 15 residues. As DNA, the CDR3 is TGTGCCATCAGCCTTCAGGGCCTGGACACCGGGGAGCTGTTTTTT. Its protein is CAISLQGLDTGELFF.

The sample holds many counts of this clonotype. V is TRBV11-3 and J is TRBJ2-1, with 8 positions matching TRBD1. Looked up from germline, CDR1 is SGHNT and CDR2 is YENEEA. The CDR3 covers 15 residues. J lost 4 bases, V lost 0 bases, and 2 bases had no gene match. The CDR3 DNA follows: TGTGCCAGCAGCTTAGACAGGGGGCCGTACAATGAGCAGTTCTTC. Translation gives CASSLDRGPYNEQFF.

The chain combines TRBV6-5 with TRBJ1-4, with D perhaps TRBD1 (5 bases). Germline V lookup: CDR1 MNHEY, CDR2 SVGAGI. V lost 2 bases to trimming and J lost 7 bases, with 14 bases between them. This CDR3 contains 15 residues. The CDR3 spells CASSYRGDRAEKLFF. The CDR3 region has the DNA TGTGCCAGCAGTTACCGGGGGGATCGTGCTGAAAAACTGTTTTTT.